These 7 T cell receptor beta chains were sequenced from one sample in a study of blood T cell repertoires in COVID-19. The table came from immunoSEQ multiplex PCR; TCRdb's copy has only in-frame clones and leaves some out. This table holds 250,000 to 300,000 clones, approximately 90% found once. Sequenced input: peripheral blood. The receptors shown here come from a woman aged 25 to 39 who had recovered from COVID-19.

V is TRBV6-6 and J is TRBJ2-1; possible D gene TRBD2, 6 bases. V gave up 0 bases and J gave up 5 bases, with 11 bases separating them. CDR3 length: 15 residues. Germline CDR1 and CDR2: MNHNY and SVGAGI (reference sequence). CDR3 sequence (DNA): TGTGCCAGCAGTTACTCGAGGGACTTGCACAATGAGCAGTTCTTC. Protein product: CASSYSRDLHNEQFF.

The chain combines TRBV9 with TRBJ2-2; no firm D call. Deletions cut 3 bases from V and 6 bases from J, with 9 bases between. The CDR3 has 13 residues. From germline, CDR1 is SGDLS and CDR2 YYNGEE. The CDR3 loop reads CASSERGSGELFF. The CDR3 DNA reads as TGTGCCAGCAGCGAGAGAGGATCCGGGGAGCTGTTTTTT.

V gene TRBV10-3 combines with J gene TRBJ1-5; 8 bases match TRBD1. This CDR3 has 14 residues. Per germline, CDR1 ENHRY and CDR2 SYGVKD. J was trimmed by 3 bases and V by 6 bases; bases with no gene match: 4. This CDR3 is CAISPTGDNQPQHF. CDR3 nucleotide sequence: TGTGCCATCAGCCCGACAGGGGACAATCAGCCCCAGCATTTT.

The chain has TRBV28 and TRBJ1-1, with D possibly being TRBD1 (5 bases). Trimming stripped 9 bases from V and 1 base from J, with 12 bases between. This CDR3 spans 13 amino acids. In germline, CDR1 is MDHEN, CDR2 SYDVKM. CDR3 nucleotide sequence: TGTGCCAGTGGGGGGAACGGGAACACTGAAGCTTTCTTT. Translation gives CASGGNGNTEAFF.

CDR3 residues: CASSQDPGTGPVPQYF. The CDR3 coding sequence is TGTGCCAGCAGCCAAGATCCTGGGACAGGCCCCGTTCCCCAGTACTTC. The V and J genes are TRBV3-1 (or the pseudogene TRBV3-2) and TRBJ2-5; TRBD1 aligns across 8 bases. Germline-derived CDR1 and CDR2 are LGHDT and YNNKEL (reference sequence). J was trimmed by 9 bases and V by 0 bases; bases with no gene match: 12. CDR3 size: 16 residues.

The chain has TRBV28 and TRBJ1-2; D might be TRBD1 (5 bases). The V end lost 10 bases, the J end lost 8 bases, and 14 bases lay between the germline ends. The germline gives CDR1 MDHEN, CDR2 SYDVKM. The CDR3 contains 11 residues. This chain's CDR3 is CATLKGYGYTF. Written as DNA, the CDR3 is TGTGCCACCCTCAAGGGGTACGGCTACACCTTC.

The chain is built from TRBV28 and TRBJ2-7; D remains ambiguous. Deletions cut 2 bases from V and 4 bases from J, with 12 bases between. In germline, CDR1 is MDHEN, CDR2 SYDVKM. CDR3 size: 14 residues. CDR3 residues: CASSLPANIYEQYF. The CDR3 nucleotides are TGTGCCAGCAGTTTACCAGCGAATATTTACGAGCAGTACTTC.